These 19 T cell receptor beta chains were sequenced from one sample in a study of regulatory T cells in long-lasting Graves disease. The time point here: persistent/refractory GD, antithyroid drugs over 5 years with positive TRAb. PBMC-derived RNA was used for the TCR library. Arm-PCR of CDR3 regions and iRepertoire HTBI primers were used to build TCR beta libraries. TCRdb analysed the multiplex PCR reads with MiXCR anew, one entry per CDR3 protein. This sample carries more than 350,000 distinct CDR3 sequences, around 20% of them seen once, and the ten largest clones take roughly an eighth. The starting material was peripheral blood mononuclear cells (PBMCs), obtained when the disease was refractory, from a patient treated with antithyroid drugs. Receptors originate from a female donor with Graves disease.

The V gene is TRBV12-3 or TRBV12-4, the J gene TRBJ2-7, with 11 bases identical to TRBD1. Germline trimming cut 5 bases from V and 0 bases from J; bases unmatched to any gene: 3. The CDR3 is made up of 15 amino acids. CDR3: CASSIGTGGSYEQYF. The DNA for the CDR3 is TGTGCCAGCAGTATTGGGACAGGGGGCTCCTACGAGCAGTACTTC.

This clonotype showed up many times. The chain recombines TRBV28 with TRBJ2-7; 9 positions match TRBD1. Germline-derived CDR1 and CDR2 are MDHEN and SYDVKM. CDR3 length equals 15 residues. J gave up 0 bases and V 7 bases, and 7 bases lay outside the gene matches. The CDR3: CASTSRDRVSYEQYF. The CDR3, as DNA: TGTGCCAGCACGAGCCGGGACAGGGTCTCCTACGAGCAGTACTTC.

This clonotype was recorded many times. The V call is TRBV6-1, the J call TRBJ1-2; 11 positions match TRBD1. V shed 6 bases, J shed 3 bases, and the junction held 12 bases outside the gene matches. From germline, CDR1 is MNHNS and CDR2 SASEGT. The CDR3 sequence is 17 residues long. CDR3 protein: CASRLVAWTGGDYGYTF. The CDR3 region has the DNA TGTGCCAGCAGGCTGGTTGCCTGGACAGGGGGCGACTATGGCTACACCTTC.

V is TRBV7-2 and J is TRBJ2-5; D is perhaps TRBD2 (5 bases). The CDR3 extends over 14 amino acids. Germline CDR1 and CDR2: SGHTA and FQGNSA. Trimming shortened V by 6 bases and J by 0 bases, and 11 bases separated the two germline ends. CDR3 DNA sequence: TGTGCCAGCAGAGCGGACCCGTACCAAGAGACCCAGTACTTC. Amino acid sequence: CASRADPYQETQYF.

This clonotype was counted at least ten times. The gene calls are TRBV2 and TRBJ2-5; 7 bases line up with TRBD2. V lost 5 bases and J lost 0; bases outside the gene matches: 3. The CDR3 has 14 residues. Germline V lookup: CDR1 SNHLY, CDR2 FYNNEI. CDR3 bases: TGTGCCAGCAGTACACTAGCGAACCAAGAGACCCAGTACTTC. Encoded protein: CASSTLANQETQYF.

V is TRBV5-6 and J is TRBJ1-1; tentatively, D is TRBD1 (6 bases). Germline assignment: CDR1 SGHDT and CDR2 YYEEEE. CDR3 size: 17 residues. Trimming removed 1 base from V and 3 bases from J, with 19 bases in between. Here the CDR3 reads CASSLPGTRASHTEAFF. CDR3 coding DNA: TGTGCCAGCAGCTTGCCCGGGACAAGGGCTTCTCACACTGAAGCTTTCTTT.

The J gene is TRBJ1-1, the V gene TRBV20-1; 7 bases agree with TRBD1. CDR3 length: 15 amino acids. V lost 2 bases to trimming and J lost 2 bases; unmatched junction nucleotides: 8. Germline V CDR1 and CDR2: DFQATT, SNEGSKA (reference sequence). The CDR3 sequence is CSARPPGQLNTEAFF. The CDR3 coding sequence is TGCAGTGCTAGACCGCCGGGACAGCTAAACACTGAAGCTTTCTTT.

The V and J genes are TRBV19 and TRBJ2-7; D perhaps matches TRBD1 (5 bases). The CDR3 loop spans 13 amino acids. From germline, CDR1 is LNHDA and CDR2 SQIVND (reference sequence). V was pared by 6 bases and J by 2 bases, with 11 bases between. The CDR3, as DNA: TGTGCCAGTAGCAGGGATCAAACCTACGAGCAGTACTTC. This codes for CASSRDQTYEQYF.

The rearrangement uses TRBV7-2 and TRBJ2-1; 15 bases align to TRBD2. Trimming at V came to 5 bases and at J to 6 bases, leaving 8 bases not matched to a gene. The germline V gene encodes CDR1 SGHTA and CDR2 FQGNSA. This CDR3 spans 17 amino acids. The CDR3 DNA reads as TGTGCCAGCAGCCTACCAGGACTAGCGGGAGGGGGCAATGAGCAGTTCTTC. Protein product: CASSLPGLAGGGNEQFF.

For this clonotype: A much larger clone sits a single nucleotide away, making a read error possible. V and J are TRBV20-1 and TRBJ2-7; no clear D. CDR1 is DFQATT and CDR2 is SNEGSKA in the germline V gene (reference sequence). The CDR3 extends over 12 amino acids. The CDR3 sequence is CGARPYSYEQYF. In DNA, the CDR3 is TGCGGTGCTAGGCCCTACTCCTACGAGCAGTACTTC.

CDR3 DNA sequence: TGTGCCAGCAGTTACTCCGCGGAGGGGCCCGGTGGCTACACCTTC. Translated: CASSYSAEGPGGYTF. This rearrangement joins TRBV6-2 or TRBV6-3 to TRBJ1-2; possible D gene TRBD1, 5 bases. V was clipped by 0 bases and J by 7 bases, with 15 bases between them. Germline CDR1 MNHEY, CDR2 SVGEGT. There are 15 residues in the CDR3.

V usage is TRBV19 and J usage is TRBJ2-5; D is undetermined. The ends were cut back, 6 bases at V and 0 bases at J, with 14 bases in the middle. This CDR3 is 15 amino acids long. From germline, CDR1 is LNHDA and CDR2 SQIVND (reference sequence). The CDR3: CASSPTGEDQETQYF. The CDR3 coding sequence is TGTGCCAGTAGCCCAACCGGAGAGGACCAAGAGACCCAGTACTTC.

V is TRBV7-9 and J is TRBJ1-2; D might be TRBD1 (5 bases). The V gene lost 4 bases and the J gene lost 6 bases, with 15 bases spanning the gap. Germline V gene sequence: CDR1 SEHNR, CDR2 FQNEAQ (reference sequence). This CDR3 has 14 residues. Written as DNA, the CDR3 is TGTGCCAGCAGCTCGGACATCGGGAACCATGGCTACACCTTC. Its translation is CASSSDIGNHGYTF.

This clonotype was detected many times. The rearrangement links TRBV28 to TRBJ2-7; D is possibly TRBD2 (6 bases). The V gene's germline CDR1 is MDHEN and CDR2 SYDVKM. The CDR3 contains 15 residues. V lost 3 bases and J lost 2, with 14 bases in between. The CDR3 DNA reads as TGTGCCAGCAGTTTTGGACCCGGACTAACCTACGAGCAGTACTTC. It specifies CASSFGPGLTYEQYF.

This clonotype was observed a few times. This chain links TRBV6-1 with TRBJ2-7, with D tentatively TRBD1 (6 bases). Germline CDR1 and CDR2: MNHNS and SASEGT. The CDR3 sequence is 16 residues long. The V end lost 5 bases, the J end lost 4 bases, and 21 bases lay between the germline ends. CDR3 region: CASSRPTGNRRYEQYF. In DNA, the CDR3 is TGTGCCAGCAGTCGGCCCACAGGGAATCGGCGTTACGAGCAGTACTTC.

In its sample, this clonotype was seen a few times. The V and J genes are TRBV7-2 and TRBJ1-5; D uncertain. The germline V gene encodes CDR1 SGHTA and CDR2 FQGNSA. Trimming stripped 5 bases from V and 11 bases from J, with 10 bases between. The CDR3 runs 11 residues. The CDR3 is CASSGSTAQHF. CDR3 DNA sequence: TGTGCCAGCAGCGGATCGACCGCCCAGCATTTT.

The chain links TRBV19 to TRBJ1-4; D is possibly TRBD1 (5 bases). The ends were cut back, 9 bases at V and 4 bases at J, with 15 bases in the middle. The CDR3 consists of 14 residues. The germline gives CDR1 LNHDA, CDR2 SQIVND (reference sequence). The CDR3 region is CARTPGPRNEKLFF. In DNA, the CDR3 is TGTGCCAGGACCCCGGGACCGCGTAATGAAAAACTGTTTTTT.

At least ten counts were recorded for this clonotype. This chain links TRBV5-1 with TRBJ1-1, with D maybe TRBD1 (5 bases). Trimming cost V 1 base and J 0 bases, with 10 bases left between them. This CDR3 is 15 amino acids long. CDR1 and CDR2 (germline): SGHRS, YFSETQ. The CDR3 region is CASSLRGALNTEAFF. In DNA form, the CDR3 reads TGCGCCAGCAGCTTGAGGGGAGCACTGAACACTGAAGCTTTCTTT.

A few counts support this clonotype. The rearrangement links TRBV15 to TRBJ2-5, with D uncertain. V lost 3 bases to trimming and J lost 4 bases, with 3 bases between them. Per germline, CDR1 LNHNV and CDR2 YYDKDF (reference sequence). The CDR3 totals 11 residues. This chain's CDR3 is CATSRSETQYF. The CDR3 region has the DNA TGTGCCACCAGCAGGTCAGAGACCCAGTACTTC.